This TCR beta chain came from a study of siplizumab effects on memory and regulatory T cells. Study conclusions and caveats: Memory cells that were CD4+ and unstimulated gave rise to alloreactive sequences, which siplizumab significantly reduced.

Method: immunoSEQ multiplex PCR; TCRdb's copy keeps in-frame clones and lacks some. The sample includes 80,000 to 130,000 clones, approximately 94% of them seen just once. V lost 1 base and J 6 bases, leaving 7 bases between the germline ends. The CDR3 spans 13 residues. Germline V lookup: CDR1 PRHDT, CDR2 FYEKMQ (reference sequence). In the case of this clone: Its antigen remains unknown.

V is TRBV13 and J is TRBJ2-1; D uncertain. Sequencing was done on a sample of Tregs sorted from blood. The clonotype comes from a human donor in good health. The CDR3 DNA reads as TGTGCCAGCAGCTTAGTTGGGGTCAATGAGCAGTTCTTC. This codes for CASSLVGVNEQFF. The entire variable domain, with the rest obtained from reference TRBV13 and TRBJ2-1, is as follows: AAGVIQSPRHLIKEKRETATLKCYPIPRHDTVYWYQQGPGQDPQFLISFYEKMQSDKGSIPDRFSAQQFSDYHSELNMSSLELGDSALYFCASSLVGVNEQFFGPGTRLTVL.